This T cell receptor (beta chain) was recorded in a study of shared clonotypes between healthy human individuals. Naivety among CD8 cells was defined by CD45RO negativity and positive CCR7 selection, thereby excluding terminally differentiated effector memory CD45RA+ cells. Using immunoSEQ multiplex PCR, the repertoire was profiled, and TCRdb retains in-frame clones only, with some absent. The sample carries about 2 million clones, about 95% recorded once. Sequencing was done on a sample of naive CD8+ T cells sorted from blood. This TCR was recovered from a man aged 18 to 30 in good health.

CDR3 in DNA: TGTGCCAGCAGCTTAGATGTAGGACAGCACCACGAGCAGTACTTC. Residues: CASSLDVGQHHEQYF. J is TRBJ2-7 and V is TRBV7-9, with D tentatively TRBD1 (6 bases). Germline assignment: CDR1 SEHNR and CDR2 FQNEAQ (reference sequence). The CDR3 is made up of 15 amino acids. The V gene lost 1 base and the J gene lost 5 bases, with 15 bases spanning the gap. Full variable domain (rest looked up from reference TRBV7-9 and TRBJ2-7): DTGVSQNPRHKITKRGQNVTFRCDPISEHNRLYWYRQTLGQGPEFLTYFQNEAQLEKSRLLSDRFSAERPKGSFSTLEIQRTEQGDSAMYLCASSLDVGQHHEQYFGPGTRLTVT.